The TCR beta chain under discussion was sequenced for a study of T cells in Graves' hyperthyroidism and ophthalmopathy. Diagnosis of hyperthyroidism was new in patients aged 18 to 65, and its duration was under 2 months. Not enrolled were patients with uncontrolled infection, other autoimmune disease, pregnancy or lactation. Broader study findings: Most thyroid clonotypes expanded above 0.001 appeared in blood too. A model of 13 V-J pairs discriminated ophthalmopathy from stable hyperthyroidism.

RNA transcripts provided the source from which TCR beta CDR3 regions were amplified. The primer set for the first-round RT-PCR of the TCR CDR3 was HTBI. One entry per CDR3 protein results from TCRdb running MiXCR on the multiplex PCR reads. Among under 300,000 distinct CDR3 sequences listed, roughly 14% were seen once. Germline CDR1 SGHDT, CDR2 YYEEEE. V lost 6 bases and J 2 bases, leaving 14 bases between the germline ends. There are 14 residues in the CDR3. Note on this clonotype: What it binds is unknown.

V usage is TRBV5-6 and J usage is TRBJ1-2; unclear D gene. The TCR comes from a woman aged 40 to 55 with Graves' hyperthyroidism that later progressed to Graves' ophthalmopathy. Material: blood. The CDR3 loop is CASTRLTVNYGYTF. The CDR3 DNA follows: TGTGCCAGCACCCGCTTGACTGTCAACTATGGCTACACCTTC.